This TCR beta chain appears in the sequencing data of a study of blood T cell repertoires in COVID-19. Study information: Acute and convalescent COVID-19 samples came from the United States, Italy and Spain. T cells, B-cell-depleted T cells, or PBMCs supplied cDNA or gDNA.

Germline assignment: CDR1 SGHRS and CDR2 YFSETQ. V was clipped by 4 bases and J by 4 bases, with 21 bases between them. The CDR3 is made up of 16 amino acids. Original processing methods: For nucleated cells, counts were estimated from reference gene primer amplification. The repertoire was sequenced with immunoSEQ multiplex PCR; TCRdb's copy has only in-frame clones and lacks some. The V and J calls and the clone size are those of that table, but D and trimming were determined from the DNA. Of roughly 100,000 clones in the sample, roughly 87% were seen once. The chain uses TRBV5-1 and TRBJ2-7, with a weak D call TRBD2 (6 bases). Sequencing was carried out using peripheral blood. This receptor was taken from a man aged 50-59 years in a cohort sampled during active COVID-19. CDR3 in amino acids: CASSPGTVTGGYEQYV. As DNA, the CDR3 is TGCGCCAGCAGCCCTGGGACGGTCACCGGGGGTTACGAGCAGTACGTC.